Following are 31 T cell receptor beta chains from one sample sequenced in a study of blood T cell repertoires in COVID-19. Measured with immunoSEQ multiplex PCR; TCRdb has only the in-frame clones, and not every one. The sample contains some 41,000 clones, about nine tenths of which appear only once. Sequenced: peripheral blood. Source of these receptors: an elderly woman with active COVID-19.

The chain recombines TRBV6-5 with TRBJ1-5; D gene unclear. The germline gives CDR1 MNHEY, CDR2 SVGAGI. V lost 0 bases to trimming and J lost 4 bases, with 10 bases between them. The CDR3 totals 15 residues. This CDR3 is CASSYSISRNQPQHF. The CDR3 DNA follows: TGTGCCAGCAGTTACTCCATCAGTCGAAATCAGCCCCAGCATTTT.

The V call is TRBV9, the J call TRBJ1-2; D is undetermined. V lost 0 bases and J 3 bases, leaving 9 bases between the germline ends. Germline loops: CDR1 SGDLS, CDR2 YYNGEE. The CDR3 is made up of 14 amino acids. The CDR3 DNA reads as TGTGCCAGCAGCGTAGCCGGGAGGGACTATGGCTACACCTTC. Amino acid sequence: CASSVAGRDYGYTF.

The genes are TRBV6-1 and TRBJ2-3; TRBD2 matches at 9 bases. J lost 0 bases, V lost 0 bases, and 10 bases had no gene match. The germline V gene encodes CDR1 MNHNS and CDR2 SASEGT. The CDR3 extends over 19 amino acids. The CDR3 nucleotides read TGTGCCAGCAGTGAAGCCCCATCACTAGCGGGCGTTAGCACAGATACGCAGTATTTT. It is translated as CASSEAPSLAGVSTDTQYF.

This chain joins TRBV7-8 and TRBJ1-5, with TRBD1 identical over 12 bases. CDR1 and CDR2 from the germline V gene are SGHVS and FQNEAQ. The CDR3 is 18 amino acids. Trimming at V came to 4 bases and at J to 7 bases, leaving 14 bases not matched to a gene. CDR3 sequence reads: CASSYSPPGQGARQPQHF. The DNA for the CDR3 is TGTGCCAGCAGCTATTCGCCGCCGGGACAGGGGGCTCGGCAGCCCCAGCATTTT.

CDR3 bases: TGTGCCAGCAGTGAGGACAGGGGAACAGATACGCAGTATTTT. Translating it yields CASSEDRGTDTQYF. The chain combines TRBV6-1 with TRBJ2-3, with 9 bases fitting TRBD1. V gave up 3 bases and J gave up 3 bases; unmatched junction bases: 1. Germline CDR1 is MNHNS and CDR2 is SASEGT. This CDR3 region has 14 residues.

This chain uses TRBV6-2 or TRBV6-3 with TRBJ1-2; 10 positions match TRBD1. The CDR3 extends over 16 amino acids. Germline lookup yields CDR1 MNHEY and CDR2 SVGEGT. V gave up 3 bases and J gave up 4 bases; unmatched junction bases: 8. The chain's CDR3 is CASSYSGTGEIYGYTF. In nucleotides, the CDR3 is TGTGCCAGCAGTTATTCCGGGACAGGGGAAATCTATGGCTACACCTTC.

The chain couples TRBV10-1 to TRBJ2-2, with 10 bases aligning to TRBD1. Germline CDR1 and CDR2: WNHNN and SYGVQD (reference sequence). The CDR3 has 15 amino acids. Trimming removed 6 bases from V and 9 bases from J; junction bases left unmatched: 10. The CDR3 loop is CASSPGTGVARELFF. CDR3 coding DNA: TGCGCCAGCAGCCCCGGGACAGGGGTCGCCCGGGAGCTGTTTTTT.

The gene calls are TRBV4-2 and TRBJ2-7; D is ambiguous. With 0 bases removed from V and 7 bases from J, the gap between germline ends came to 13 bases. This CDR3 contains 14 residues. Germline-derived CDR1 and CDR2 are LGHNA and YNFKEQ. The CDR3 DNA sequence: TGTGCCAGCAGCCAAGATTTTGGCCTTTTTGAGCAGTACTTC. Translation: CASSQDFGLFEQYF.

CDR3 residues: CAWSAGGGGYTF. Written as DNA, the CDR3 is TGTGCCTGGAGTGCAGGGGGCGGCGGCTACACCTTC. This chain joins TRBV30 and TRBJ1-2; TRBD1 matches at 8 bases. The CDR3 is 12 residues long. Germline loops: CDR1 GTSNPN, CDR2 SVGIG (reference sequence). Trimming cost V 1 base and J 8 bases; bases outside gene matches: 3. Together with reference TRBV30 and TRBJ1-2, the CDR3 gives the full variable domain: SQTIHQWPATLVQPVGSPLSLECTVEGTSNPNLYWYRQAAGRGLQLLFYSVGIGQISSEVPQNLSASRPQDRQFILSSKKLLLSDSGFYLCAWSAGGGGYTFGSGTRLTVV.

The chain joins TRBV11-2 to TRBJ2-5, with D possibly TRBD1 on 7 matching bases. This CDR3 is 15 amino acids long. Germline V gives CDR1 SGHAT, CDR2 FQNNGV. With 4 bases removed from V and 2 bases from J, the gap between germline ends came to 14 bases. The CDR3, as DNA: TGTGCCAGCAGCTCCCCGGGGGACAGACAAGAGACCCAGTACTTC. This translates into CASSSPGDRQETQYF.

The genes are TRBV2 and TRBJ2-7, with TRBD1 matching over 9 bases. V lost 7 bases and J lost 6; bases outside the gene matches: 7. Germline CDR1 SNHLY, CDR2 FYNNEI. This CDR3 contains 13 residues. CDR3 in DNA: TGTGCCAGCAAAGGGACAGGGAGTGGCGAGCAGTACTTC. Amino acids: CASKGTGSGEQYF.

This chain uses TRBV2 with TRBJ2-3; 14 bases are shared with TRBD2. Germline V lookup: CDR1 SNHLY, CDR2 FYNNEI. The V gene end was trimmed by 5 bases and the J gene end by 2 bases; junction bases not matched to a gene: 6. The CDR3 consists of 17 residues. The CDR3 coding sequence is TGTGCCAGCAGTTCCTGGACTAGCGGGGGGTACACAGATACGCAGTATTTT. Translating it yields CASSSWTSGGYTDTQYF.

The chain employs TRBV2 and TRBJ1-6; 11 bases agree with TRBD1. V trimming: 6 bases; J trimming: 1 base; junction bases outside the gene matches: 8. The CDR3 consists of 18 residues. CDR1 and CDR2 from the germline V gene are SNHLY and FYNNEI. The CDR3 is CASRRGTGGGSYNSPLHF. The CDR3, as DNA: TGTGCCAGCAGGAGAGGGACAGGGGGGGGATCCTATAATTCACCCCTCCACTTT.

This rearrangement joins TRBV19 to TRBJ1-1, with unresolved D. Germline V gene data show CDR1 as LNHDA and CDR2 as SQIVND (reference sequence). This CDR3 is 14 amino acids long. The V end lost 1 base, the J end lost 4 bases, and 10 bases lay between the germline ends. CDR3 in amino acids: CASSIGESGTEAFF. The CDR3 DNA reads TGTGCCAGTAGTATAGGTGAGAGTGGCACTGAAGCTTTCTTT.

The chain recombines TRBV4-2 with TRBJ2-3; 12 positions agree with TRBD2. The ends lost 0 bases at V and 6 bases at J; junction bases unmatched: 10. Germline CDR1 reads LGHNA; CDR2 reads YNFKEQ. The CDR3 is 18 residues long. CDR3 protein: CASSQEGTSGSGRDTQYF. The CDR3 DNA sequence: TGTGCCAGCAGCCAAGAAGGGACTAGCGGGTCAGGCAGGGATACGCAGTATTTT.

The gene calls are TRBV7-8 and TRBJ2-7, with 8 nucleotides matching TRBD1. This CDR3 is built from 15 residues. Losses at the gene ends were 7 bases for V and 4 bases for J; bases not matched to a gene: 12. Germline V gene data show CDR1 as SGHVS and CDR2 as FQNEAQ. In nucleotides, the CDR3 is TGTGCCAGCACCCCCGGGTGGACAGGGAGGTACGAGCAGTACTTC. This codes for CASTPGWTGRYEQYF.

This clone is a singleton in its sample. This sequence joins TRBV7-9 and TRBJ1-2; no clear D gene. This CDR3 contains 12 residues. CDR1 and CDR2 (germline): SEHNR, FQNEAQ (reference sequence). V lost 0 bases to trimming and J lost 8 bases, with 7 bases between them. The CDR3 spells CASSLAPQGYTF. The CDR3 nucleotides read TGTGCCAGCAGCTTAGCGCCACAGGGCTACACCTTC.

The chain uses TRBV11-3 and TRBJ2-4; TRBD1 agrees at 8 bases. There are 14 residues in the CDR3. Germline CDR1 SGHNT, CDR2 YENEEA. V lost 5 bases to trimming and J lost 4 bases; unmatched junction nucleotides: 4. The chain's CDR3 is CASSPDRGKNIQYF. CDR3 nucleotides: TGTGCCAGCAGCCCCGACAGGGGAAAAAACATTCAGTACTTC.

The V call is TRBV29-1, the J call TRBJ2-7; tentatively, D is TRBD1 (8 bases). CDR3 length: 13 residues. V lost 5 bases to trimming and J lost 7 bases, with 18 bases between them. Germline assignment: CDR1 SQVTM and CDR2 ANQGSEA. CDR3 residues: CSVNRGGPGEQYF. Written as DNA, the CDR3 is TGCAGCGTTAACAGGGGGGGCCCGGGGGAGCAGTACTTC.

The chain couples TRBV6-1 to TRBJ2-7, with TRBD2 identical over 10 bases. Germline V lookup: CDR1 MNHNS, CDR2 SASEGT. The CDR3 length is 16 residues. Losses at the gene ends were 4 bases for V and 1 base for J; bases not matched to a gene: 7. The DNA of the CDR3 is TGTGCCAGCAGTGTAAGTAGCGGGGGGACTTCCTACGAGCAGTACTTC. The encoded protein is CASSVSSGGTSYEQYF.

The chain combines TRBV7-6 with TRBJ2-3, with 13 bases matching TRBD2. The V gene's germline CDR1 is SGHVS and CDR2 FNYEAQ. The J segment lost 6 bases and the V segment lost 4 bases, leaving 7 bases of the junction unmatched. The CDR3 totals 16 residues. CDR3 coding DNA: TGTGCCAGCAGCTCTTCGACTAGCGGGGGGACCGATACGCAGTATTTT. Protein product: CASSSSTSGGTDTQYF.

The rearrangement links TRBV19 to TRBJ1-6; D is undetermined. Germline loops: CDR1 LNHDA, CDR2 SQIVND (reference sequence). The CDR3 sequence is 13 residues long. Trimming removed 4 bases from V and 11 bases from J, with 12 bases in between. The CDR3 sequence: CASSKPERTPLHF. The CDR3 DNA follows: TGTGCCAGTAGTAAGCCAGAGAGGACACCCCTCCACTTT.

This clone was found once. The chain joins TRBV24-1 to TRBJ2-1; D gene ambiguous. There are 15 residues in the CDR3. The germline CDR1 and CDR2 sequences are KGHDR and SFDVKD. V was trimmed by 1 base and J by 8 bases, leaving 14 bases between them. CDR3 in amino acids: CATSDLTGYSDEQFF. CDR3 bases: TGTGCCACCAGTGATTTAACCGGGTATAGTGATGAGCAGTTCTTC.

Only a few counts were recorded for this clone. This CDR3 is CASRAGSGAHYYEQYF. The CDR3 nucleotides are TGTGCCAGCAGGGCGGGTTCAGGGGCTCATTATTACGAGCAGTACTTC. The chain couples TRBV2 to TRBJ2-7; weak D call: TRBD1 (6 bases). This CDR3 spans 16 amino acids. V lost 6 bases and J 4 bases, leaving 22 bases between the germline ends. Germline loops: CDR1 SNHLY, CDR2 FYNNEI.

CDR3 in amino acids: CASSSRRGLLEDNEQFF. The DNA for the CDR3 is TGTGCCAGCAGTAGCCGACGGGGACTCTTAGAGGATAATGAGCAGTTCTTC. This sequence joins TRBV28 and TRBJ2-1; weak D call: TRBD2 (6 bases). The CDR3 totals 17 residues. Deletions cut 5 bases from V and 7 bases from J, with 24 bases between. Germline V lookup: CDR1 MDHEN, CDR2 SYDVKM.

The chain uses TRBV5-1 and TRBJ1-2; weak D call: TRBD1 (6 bases). Trimming removed 4 bases at V and 4 bases at J, with 14 bases between. CDR1 SGHRS and CDR2 YFSETQ come from the germline V gene. This CDR3 is 14 amino acids long. CDR3 loop: CASSPQGLTYGYTF. The CDR3 bases are TGCGCCAGCAGCCCACAGGGACTAACCTATGGCTACACCTTC.

The chain couples TRBV19 to TRBJ2-7; D unclear. The germline V and J ends were trimmed by 0 bases and 0 bases, with 12 bases remaining between them. The CDR3 extends over 16 amino acids. CDR1 is LNHDA, CDR2 SQIVND, per germline (reference sequence). CDR3 coding DNA: TGTGCCAGTAGTATAGATGGGCTGCAACGCTCCTACGAGCAGTACTTC. This sequence encodes CASSIDGLQRSYEQYF.

This rearrangement joins TRBV28 to TRBJ2-6, with D perhaps matching TRBD1 (5 bases). The CDR3 extends over 14 amino acids. Trimming took off 10 bases at V and 6 bases at J, with 16 bases between the two ends. Germline V gene data show CDR1 as MDHEN and CDR2 as SYDVKM. CDR3 residues: CATGLTGAANVLTF. In DNA form, the CDR3 reads TGTGCCACAGGTCTAACAGGAGCGGCCAACGTCCTGACTTTC.

The V and J genes are TRBV7-9 and TRBJ1-4; tentatively, D is TRBD1 (5 bases). The V and J ends lost 5 bases and 4 bases respectively, with 14 bases between them. The germline V gene has CDR1 SEHNR and CDR2 FQNEAQ (reference sequence). There are 15 residues in the CDR3. The chain's CDR3 is CASSRGDGSNEKLFF. DNA of the CDR3: TGTGCCAGCAGCCGGGGGGACGGAAGTAATGAAAAACTGTTTTTT.

The chain has TRBV3-1 (or the pseudogene TRBV3-2) and TRBJ1-1; D is unresolved. This CDR3 is built from 12 residues. Germline V gives CDR1 LGHDT, CDR2 YNNKEL (reference sequence). The V end was cut by 2 bases, the J end by 8 bases, with 9 bases between. CDR3 bases: TGTGCCAGCAGCCAATCCTCCCAGGAAGCTTTCTTT. This gives the protein CASSQSSQEAFF.

The CDR3 reads CASSTARGSVAETQYF. The CDR3 DNA follows: TGCGCCAGCAGCACCGCCAGGGGGAGCGTAGCAGAGACCCAGTACTTC. The V gene is TRBV5-1, the J gene TRBJ2-5, with 7 positions matching TRBD1. The CDR3 spans 16 residues. Germline CDR1 is SGHRS and CDR2 is YFSETQ. V lost 4 bases and J lost 4; bases outside the gene matches: 13.